The rows below give T cell receptor beta chains drawn from one sample of a study of T cells in Graves' hyperthyroidism and ophthalmopathy. TCRdb itself ran the multiplex PCR reads through MiXCR, one entry per CDR3 protein. The table shows around 580,000 distinct CDR3 sequences, with 15% to 20% occurring only once. Sequencing input: blood. The receptors shown here come from a woman aged 18-29 years with Graves' hyperthyroidism. Each CDR3 is given with its conserved first and last residue. D genes are given only for firm matches. Size is omitted from some rows. Given values are once, few, many or a class for expanded clones.

V gene: TRBV6-1
J gene: TRBJ1-2
D gene: -
clone size: -
CDR3 protein: CAIRNRRYGYTF
CDR3 DNA: TGTGCCATCCGGAACAGGCGCTATGGCTACACCTTC

V gene: TRBV19
J gene: TRBJ2-1
D gene: -
clone size: -
CDR3 protein: CASNEPHQGREQFF
CDR3 DNA: TGTGCCAGTAACGAACCACACCAGGGGCGGGAGCAGTTCTTC

V gene: TRBV7-2
J gene: TRBJ2-3
D gene: TRBD2
clone size: many
CDR3 protein: CASSQQSGKAQYF
CDR3 DNA: TGTGCCAGCAGTCAACAAAGCGGGAAAGCGCAGTATTTT

V gene: TRBV20-1
J gene: TRBJ2-1
D gene: -
clone size: few
CDR3 protein: CSASASAYYNEQFF
CDR3 DNA: TGCAGTGCTAGCGCCAGCGCATACTACAATGAGCAGTTCTTC

V gene: TRBV12-3/TRBV12-4
J gene: TRBJ2-7
D gene: TRBD2
clone size: many
CDR3 protein: CASSLSSGVYEQYF
CDR3 DNA: TGTGCCAGCAGTTTATCTAGCGGAGTCTACGAGCAGTACTTC

V gene: TRBV7-9
J gene: TRBJ1-4
D gene: -
clone size: many
CDR3 protein: CASSRGEGRGEKLFF
CDR3 DNA: TGTGCCAGCAGCCGCGGAGAGGGCAGGGGTGAAAAACTGTTTTTT

V gene: TRBV7-2
J gene: TRBJ1-3
D gene: -
clone size: many
CDR3 protein: CASSLRGMDSGNTIYF
CDR3 DNA: TGTGCCAGCAGCTTAAGGGGGATGGACTCTGGAAACACCATATATTTT

V gene: TRBV5-1
J gene: TRBJ2-2
D gene: TRBD2
clone size: many
CDR3 protein: CASSLGLAGVRTGELFF
CDR3 DNA: TGCGCCAGCAGCTTGGGGCTAGCGGGAGTGAGAACCGGGGAGCTGTTTTTT

V gene: TRBV9
J gene: TRBJ1-1
D gene: -
clone size: -
CDR3 protein: CASSVQGVTEAFF
CDR3 DNA: TGTGCCAGCAGCGTACAGGGCGTCACTGAAGCTTTCTTT

V gene: TRBV6-1
J gene: TRBJ1-1
D gene: TRBD1
clone size: many
CDR3 protein: CASGDSHGTEAFF
CDR3 DNA: TGTGCCAGCGGGGACAGCCATGGTACTGAAGCTTTCTTT

V gene: TRBV20-1
J gene: TRBJ1-2
D gene: -
clone size: many
CDR3 protein: CSVNRLANYGYTF
CDR3 DNA: TGCAGTGTTAACAGATTAGCTAACTATGGCTACACCTTC